This T cell receptor (beta chain) is drawn from a study of T-cell reconstitution after alpha-beta-depleted transplantation in children. The V gene's germline CDR1 is ENHRY and CDR2 SYGVKD. The CDR3 extends over 16 amino acids. With 0 bases clipped from V and 0 bases from J, the junction kept 1 base outside the gene matches. This clonotype was counted between two and nine times. The authors prepared the TCRbeta library with unique molecular identifiers. TCRdb used MiXCR to reprocess the PCR reads, holding one entry per CDR3 protein. The sample has 200,000 to 250,000 distinct CDR3 sequences; about 12% are singletons.

This TCR came from a human donor who donated a stem cell graft to a child with acute lymphoblastic leukemia. The gene calls are TRBV10-3 and TRBJ2-1, with TRBD2 matching 8 bases. The material sequenced was PBMCs from the stem cell graft donor, taken from the stem cell graft. The CDR3 reads CAISESGGASYNEQFF. CDR3 DNA: TGTGCCATCAGTGAGTCCGGGGGGGCCTCCTACAATGAGCAGTTCTTC.